This TCR beta chain was profiled in a study of blood T cell repertoires in COVID-19. Germline lookup yields CDR1 MNHEY and CDR2 SMNVEV (reference sequence). The CDR3 runs 17 residues. V shed 5 bases and J 2 bases; nucleotides not matched to a gene: 6. TCRdb's table, derived via immunoSEQ multiplex PCR, lists solely in-frame clones and lacks some. This sample yields more than 110,000 clones, of which around 82% are seen a single time; 5.5% belongs to the top ten. The sequencing input was PBMCs or T cells enriched from blood (not recorded which). The sequence was obtained from a man aged 35 to 55 with acute COVID-19. V is TRBV27 and J is TRBJ2-1, with TRBD2 matching 13 bases. CDR3 coding DNA: TGTGCCAGCAGTCCCGGGACTAGCGGGGACCCCTACAATGAGCAGTTCTTC. It codes for CASSPGTSGDPYNEQFF.